This T cell receptor beta chain was obtained from a study of cytomegalovirus exposure and HLA in healthy donors (dated by TCRdb to 2017 to 2019). Broadly, across the study: According to an earlier analysis of 587 of the donors, about 179 million T cells yielded 117 million unique TCR beta sequences and less than 300 Gb of sequence data. Roughly 290 gigabases of sequencing data and 70 million to 100 million unique TCR sequences made up an early release that covered roughly 670 HLA-typed donors. The genetic ancestry cluster associated with self-reported Caucasian donors included over 80% of the 398 genotyped donors. The study was designed to test whether signatures of past pathogen exposure could be identified by cataloging public T cell receptors. The study profiled the T cell repertoires of hundreds of subjects by immunosequencing and related them to cytomegalovirus serostatus. In addition to the first cohort of 666 subjects, a separate validation cohort of approximately 120 different subjects was used. To predict cytomegalovirus infection status, the study combined high-throughput TCR immunosequencing, statistical association of individual TCRs with disease status, and machine learning. To study patterns of TCR occurrence, a later analysis re-analyzed previously published TCR beta repertoires from 500 to 850 donors and added high-resolution HLA genotyping. In the later analysis, no new phenotypic data were used to find candidate immune exposures; instead, reliance was placed on TCR beta sequences and their occurrence across donors. To decide whether each TCR beta V gene segment behaved as functional or pseudogenic, an earlier analysis of fewer than 750 of the donors relied on high-throughput TCR beta sequencing. Donor age, sex, ethnicity and CMV serostatus were collected together with the repertoire data. A later genetic analysis took genome-wide SNP genotypes for about 65% of the 666 donors and used that subset as a discovery cohort. All discovery cohort repertoires had been generated on a single sequencing platform. Class I and class II HLA loci were covered by the typing at four-digit resolution. The number of donors typed differed by locus, with roughly 620-630 for A, B, C, DRB1 and DQB1, 522 for DQA1, over 600 for DPA1, and some 440 for DPB1. Because of strong linkage in the cohort, roughly five DR-DQ haplotypes were treated as single units for association and clustering. Among 398 genotyped donors of the cohort, an average of around 220,000 unique TCR beta nucleotide sequences was sequenced per donor, of which 15% to 20% were non-productive.

As to this clone: Its antigen is not yet known. No much larger clone is present one base from it, and per-base qualities are unavailable.

Library preparation used the immunoSEQ multiplex PCR assay. The multiplex PCR relied on a mix of 60 forward primers for TCR Vbeta segments and 13 reverse primers for TCR Jbeta segments. Amplification of the CDR3 region of rearranged TCR beta genes was performed with a multiplex PCR assay on genomic DNA. On the Illumina HiSeq System, the amplified TCR beta libraries were sequenced as 87-base-pair reads. On the authors' methods: A later analysis counted tens of millions of unique TCR beta chains across the roughly 700 repertoires, and some 11 million of these chains were shared by at least two donors. Raw reads were error-corrected and collapsed into unique sequences by a nearest-neighbor algorithm in which closely related sequences were merged to remove PCR and sequencing errors. To assign V, D and J gene segments, CDR3 sequences were aligned to IMGT reference sequences. For a sequence to be retained, at least a six-nucleotide match to both a V gene segment and a J gene segment was required. A rearrangement counted as productive if the CDR3 had no stop codons and remained in frame with V and J, and every other rearrangement counted as non-productive. Following IMGT convention, CDR3 was defined as the stretch from the second conserved V-encoded cysteine up to the conserved J-encoded phenylalanine. The earlier analysis of some 550 of the donors excluded any sequence lacking an unambiguous match to a single V gene segment. An earlier analysis of 587 of the donors classified V segments as functional when productive rearrangements were above 56.7% and as segregating when the standard deviation between donors was above 5%. A statistical classification framework was developed to diagnose cytomegalovirus status using the catalog of TCR beta chain sequences. In a later analysis, V and J genes were assigned by comparing TCR nucleotide sequences against IMGT/GENE-DB human TR gene sequences. A later analysis assigned CDR3 sequences and most-parsimonious VDJ recombination scenarios with the TCRdist pipeline. In a later analysis, each TCR beta chain was defined by its CDR3 amino acid sequence together with its V-gene family, and reads lacking a unique V-gene family were excluded. In a later analysis, fewer than 650 highly shared, low-generation-probability nucleotide sequences were removed to address suspected cross-contamination and a sequencing artifact. In a later analysis, a clonal expansion index was calculated for each public chain from normalized within-repertoire ranks of inferred template counts. In a later analysis, generation probabilities were computed with a VDJ recombination model fitted to out-of-frame rearrangements, and the resulting probabilities were checked against IGoR. In a later analysis, hypergeometric tests were used to score TCR-TCR, TCR-HLA and TCR-CMV co-occurrence, with a repertoire-size bias correction applied to TCR pairs. False discovery rates were estimated in a later analysis by permuting HLA or CMV assignments 20 times. A later analysis grouped co-occurring TCRs with DBSCAN, adding TCRdist sequence similarity when clustering within HLA-allele-positive subsets. Repertoires with fewer than 30,000 or more than 120,000 public chains, plus five repertoires with anomalous nucleotide sharing, were excluded from co-occurrence clustering. Drawn from immuneACCESS, this table holds only the in-frame rearrangements with V and J called that TCRdb kept. Clones are partly lost; checked studies trace under half to an unresolved V gene and leave the rest unexplained. That table supplies the V and J calls and clone size; D and trimming were determined from the DNA. This sample gives over 95,000 clones in total; approximately 83% of them show up just once. The ten biggest clones cover about 2.7% of the sample.

CDR1 SGHAT and CDR2 FQNNGV were looked up in the germline V gene. There are 13 amino acids in the CDR3, from cysteine to phenylalanine inclusive. The CDR3 DNA has 39 bases and is translated from base 1. Cut back by 5 bases and 3 bases, the V and J ends lie 10 bases apart. Findings and caveats that apply to the study as a whole: Because HLA typing was unavailable for some donors at each locus, only the typed subset was used in association tests. Assigning TCR associations to individual alleles was difficult when HLA alleles, especially DR and DQ, strongly co-occurred. According to a later analysis, TCR association rates differed among HLA loci, with DRB1 alleles showing the most associated TCRs and HLA-C alleles showing the fewest. The 87-base-pair reads could not distinguish some IMGT-functional V segments, including TRBV6-2 and TRBV6-3, so those segments were excluded. This cohort had only TCR beta chains sequenced, and the lack of alpha or paired-chain data limited which features could be detected. A later genetic analysis reported fewer N-insertions in productive TCRs among donors in an Asian-associated ancestry cluster than the roughly 620-donor mean. The classifier was reported to diagnose cytomegalovirus status with high specificity and sensitivity in both the original cohort and the validation cohort. An earlier analysis of approximately 500 of the donors showed that most TCR beta V segments appeared in productive rearrangements either about 87% or about 30% of the time, which broadly matched IMGT annotations. It was suggested by the authors that the approach could potentially be generalized to other disease states and immunological phenotypes. A cluster of highly shared sequence variants was judged likely to be a technical artifact of the sequencing pipeline. A further reported finding was that TCR beta sequences accurately predicted the HLA-A and HLA-B alleles for most subjects in the first cohort. Correlated functional status among segregating V segments might be attributable to linkage disequilibrium, but an unknown experimental factor could not be ruled out. In a later analysis, more than 15,000 TCR beta sequences were associated with specific HLA alleles at a false discovery rate of 0.05. Over 15 rarely observed V segments, including chromosome 9 orphons, were excluded from the earlier analysis of some 590 of the donors because counts were too low. A few of the identified cytomegalovirus-associated TCR beta chains were confirmed in vitro to be specific for cytomegalovirus antigens. A later analysis reported that several top co-occurrence clusters appeared linked to parvovirus B19, influenza, CMV and Epstein-Barr virus. In a later analysis, HLA-associated TCR beta chains were found to be more clonally expanded and to have lower generation probabilities than equally common non-associated chains. A later genetic analysis associated a missense DCLRE1C variant with V-gene and J-gene trimming of TCR beta chains, and an independent cohort replicated the association. In a later analysis, most CMV-associated TCR beta chains were found to appear HLA-restricted, with HLA associations seemingly driven largely by CMV exposure. The only immune exposure information available for the cohort was CMV serostatus. Across donors, most TCR sequences were observed very rarely, whereas some public TCRs were present in many individuals. Roughly uniform sequencing depth across donors was assumed in presence/absence analyses, although this assumption may not hold. The study gave a list of under 200 TCR beta chains associated with cytomegalovirus.

The cohort was made up of hundreds of healthy bone marrow donors. All cohort members were sampled while nominally healthy, although unrecorded immune exposures were likely present. The donor was CMV seronegative and was included in the group of several hundred seronegative cohort members. Each donor provided a peripheral blood sample, and peripheral blood mononuclear cells were used for TCR beta sequencing. The Qiagen DNeasy Blood Extraction Kit was used to extract genomic DNA from the blood cell samples. The chain couples TRBV11-2 to TRBJ1-1; a tentative D match to TRBD1 spans 5 bases. Sequenced material: PBMCs. The TCR originated in a woman aged 18-30 years in good health and CMV-seronegative. The base sequence is TGTGCCAGCAGCCCGACGGGGGACACTGAAGCTTTCTTT. Its amino acids are CASSPTGDTEAFF.